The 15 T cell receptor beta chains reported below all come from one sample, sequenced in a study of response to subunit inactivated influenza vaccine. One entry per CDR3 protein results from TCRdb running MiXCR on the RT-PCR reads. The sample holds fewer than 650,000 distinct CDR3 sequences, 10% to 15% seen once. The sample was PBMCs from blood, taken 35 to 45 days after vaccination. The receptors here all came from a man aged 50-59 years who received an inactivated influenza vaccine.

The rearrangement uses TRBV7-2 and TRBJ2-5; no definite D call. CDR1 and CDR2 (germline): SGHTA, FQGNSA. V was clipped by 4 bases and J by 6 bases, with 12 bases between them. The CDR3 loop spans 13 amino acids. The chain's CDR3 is CASSSYSSQTQYF. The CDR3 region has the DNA TGTGCCAGCAGCTCCTACTCGTCGCAGACCCAGTACTTC.

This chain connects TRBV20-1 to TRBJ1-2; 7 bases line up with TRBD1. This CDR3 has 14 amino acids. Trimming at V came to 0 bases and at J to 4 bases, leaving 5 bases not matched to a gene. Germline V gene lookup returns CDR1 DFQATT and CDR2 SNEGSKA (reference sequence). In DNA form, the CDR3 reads TGCAGTGCTAGAGACGGGACAGCCCTCTATGGCTACACCTTC. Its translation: CSARDGTALYGYTF.

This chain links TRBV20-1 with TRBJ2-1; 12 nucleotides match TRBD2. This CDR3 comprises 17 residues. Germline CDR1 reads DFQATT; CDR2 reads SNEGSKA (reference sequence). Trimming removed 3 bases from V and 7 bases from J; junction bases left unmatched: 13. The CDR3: CSARDLPTSGRLNEQFF. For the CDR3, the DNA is TGCAGTGCTAGGGACCTGCCTACTAGCGGGAGGTTAAATGAGCAGTTCTTC.

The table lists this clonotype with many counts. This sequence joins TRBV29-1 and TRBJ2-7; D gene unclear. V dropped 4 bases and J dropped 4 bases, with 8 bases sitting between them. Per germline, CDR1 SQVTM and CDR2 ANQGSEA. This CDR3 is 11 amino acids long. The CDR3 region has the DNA TGCAGCGTTGGTACCGAGTACGAGCAGTACTTC. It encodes CSVGTEYEQYF.

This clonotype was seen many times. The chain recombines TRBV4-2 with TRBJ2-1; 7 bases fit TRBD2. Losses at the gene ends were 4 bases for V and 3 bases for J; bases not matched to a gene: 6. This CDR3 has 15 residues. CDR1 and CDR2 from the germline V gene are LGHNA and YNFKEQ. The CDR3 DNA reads TGTGCCAGCAGCCGACCCGGGGGGAGCTACAATGAGCAGTTCTTC. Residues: CASSRPGGSYNEQFF.

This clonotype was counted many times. The CDR3 sequence is CASSSGNSNTEAFF. CDR3 bases: TGCGCCAGCAGCTCGGGGAATTCGAACACTGAAGCTTTCTTT. The chain recombines TRBV5-1 with TRBJ1-1; D unresolved. The ends were cut back, 3 bases at V and 1 base at J, with 10 bases in the middle. In germline, CDR1 is SGHRS, CDR2 YFSETQ. This CDR3 has 14 residues. The entire variable domain, with the rest obtained from reference TRBV5-1 and TRBJ1-1, is as follows: KAGVTQTPRYLIKTRGQQVTLSCSPISGHRSVSWYQQTPGQGLQFLFEYFSETQRNKGNFPGRFSGRQFSNSRSEMNVSTLELGDSALYLCASSSGNSNTEAFFGQGTRLTVV.

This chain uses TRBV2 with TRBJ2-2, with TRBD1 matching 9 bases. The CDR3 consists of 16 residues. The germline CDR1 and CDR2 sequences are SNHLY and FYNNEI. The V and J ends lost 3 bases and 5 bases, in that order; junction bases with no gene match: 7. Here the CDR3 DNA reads TGTGCCAGCAGTGATCCACAGGGGGCAAGGACCGGGGAGCTGTTTTTT. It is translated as CASSDPQGARTGELFF. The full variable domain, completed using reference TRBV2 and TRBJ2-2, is EPEVTQTPSHQVTQMGQEVILRCVPISNHLYFYWYRQILGQKVEFLVSFYNNEISEKSEIFDDQFSVERPDGSNFTLKIRSTKLEDSAMYFCASSDPQGARTGELFFGEGSRLTVL.

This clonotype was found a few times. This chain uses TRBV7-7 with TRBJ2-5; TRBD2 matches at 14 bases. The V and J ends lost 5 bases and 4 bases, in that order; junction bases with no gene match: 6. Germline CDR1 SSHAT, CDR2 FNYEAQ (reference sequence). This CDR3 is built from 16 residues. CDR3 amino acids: CASSLLTSGRGETQYF. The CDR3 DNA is TGTGCCAGCAGCCTACTGACTAGCGGGAGGGGAGAGACCCAGTACTTC.

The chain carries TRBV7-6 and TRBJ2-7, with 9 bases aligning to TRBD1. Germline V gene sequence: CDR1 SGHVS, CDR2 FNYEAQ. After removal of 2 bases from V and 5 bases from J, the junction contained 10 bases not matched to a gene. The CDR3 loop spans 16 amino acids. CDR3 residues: CASSLQTGTGSNEQYF. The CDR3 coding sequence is TGTGCCAGCAGCTTACAGACCGGGACAGGGAGTAACGAGCAGTACTTC.

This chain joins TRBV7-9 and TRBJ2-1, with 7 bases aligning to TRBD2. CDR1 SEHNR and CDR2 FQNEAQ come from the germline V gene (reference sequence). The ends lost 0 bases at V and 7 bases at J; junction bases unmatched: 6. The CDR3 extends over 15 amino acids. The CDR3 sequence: CASSLAVVGRNEQFF. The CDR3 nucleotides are TGTGCCAGCAGCTTAGCCGTCGTCGGGAGGAATGAGCAGTTCTTC.

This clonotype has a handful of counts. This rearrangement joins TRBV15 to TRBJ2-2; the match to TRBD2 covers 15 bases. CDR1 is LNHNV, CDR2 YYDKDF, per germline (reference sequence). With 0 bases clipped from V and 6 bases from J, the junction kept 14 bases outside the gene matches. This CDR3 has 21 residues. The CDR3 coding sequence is TGTGCCACCAGCAGAGAACTTTTGGTAGGACTAGCGGGAGGGCGCGCCGGGGAGCTGTTTTTT. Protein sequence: CATSRELLVGLAGGRAGELFF.

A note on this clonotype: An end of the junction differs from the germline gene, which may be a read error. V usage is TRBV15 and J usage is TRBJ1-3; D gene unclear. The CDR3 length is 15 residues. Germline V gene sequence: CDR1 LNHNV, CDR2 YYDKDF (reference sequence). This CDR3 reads CATSRGRHSGNTIYF. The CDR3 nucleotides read TGTGCCACCAGCAGAGGACGGCACTCTGGGAACACCATATATTTT.

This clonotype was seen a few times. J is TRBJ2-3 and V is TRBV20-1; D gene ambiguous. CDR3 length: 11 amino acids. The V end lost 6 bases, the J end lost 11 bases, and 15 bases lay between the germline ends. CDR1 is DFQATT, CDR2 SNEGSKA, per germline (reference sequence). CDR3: CSADDISGQYF. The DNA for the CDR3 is TGCAGTGCGGATGACATCTCGGGGCAGTATTTT.

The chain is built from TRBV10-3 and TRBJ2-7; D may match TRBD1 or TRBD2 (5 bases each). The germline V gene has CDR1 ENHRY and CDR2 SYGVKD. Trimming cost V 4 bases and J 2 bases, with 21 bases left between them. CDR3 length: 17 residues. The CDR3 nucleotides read TGTGCCATCAGTGTAATATTAGTTGAGGGGCTGCCCTACGAGCAGTACTTC. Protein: CAISVILVEGLPYEQYF.

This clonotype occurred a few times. The CDR3 DNA sequence: TGCAGCTCCGGGGGGGTGAGCTCCTACAATGAGCAGTTCTTC. Its protein is CSSGGVSSYNEQFF. The chain links TRBV20-1 to TRBJ2-1, with 8 bases identical to TRBD2. The CDR3 has 14 amino acids. CDR1 is DFQATT and CDR2 is SNEGSKA in the germline V gene (reference sequence).